This T cell receptor (beta chain) is drawn from a study of shared clonotypes between healthy human individuals. Study context: Researchers assigned three CD4 naive, three CD4 memory, two CD8 naive and one CD8 memory plate to each donor.

Investigators divided CD4+ cells into CD45RA+ naive and CD45RA-negative memory subsets. The method was immunoSEQ multiplex PCR; TCRdb's version includes in-frame clones alone and lacks a portion of them. This table holds about 1.1 million clones, approximately 78% found once. The V segment lost 5 bases and the J segment 3 bases; nucleotides outside the gene matches: 7. Germline assignment: CDR1 GTSNPN and CDR2 SVGIG (reference sequence). The CDR3 loop spans 13 amino acids. This receptor was identified in a man younger than 35 in good health. Some clones in this sample may be carry-over from other donors' samples. The source material was memory CD4+ T cells from PBMCs. Specified subset: CD45RA-negative fraction. V gene TRBV30 combines with J gene TRBJ2-7; TRBD1 matches at 7 bases. The CDR3, as DNA: TGTGCCTGGGGCGGACAGGCGGTCTACGAGCAGTACTTC. This encodes CAWGGQAVYEQYF.